The rows below give T cell receptor beta chains drawn from one sample of a study of cytomegalovirus exposure and HLA in healthy donors. Measured with immunoSEQ multiplex PCR; TCRdb has only the in-frame clones, and not every one. The sample holds about 60,000 clones, roughly two thirds seen once. The sequencing input was PBMCs. These receptors came from a man aged 45 to 65 in good health and CMV-seronegative. Both conserved end residues are part of each CDR3. Each record gives: J gene, D gene, clone size, CDR3 length, V gene, CDR3 DNA, CDR3 protein. The D gene is left open where the match is weak. Some rows have no size entry. The others give once, few or many, or a class for an expanded clone.

J: TRBJ2-5
D: -
size: -
length: 14
V: TRBV5-1
DNA: TGCGCCAGCAGCTTGGAGTCAGGGAAAGAGACCCAGTACTTC
CDR3: CASSLESGKETQYF

J: TRBJ2-6
D: TRBD1
size: -
length: 17
V: TRBV10-3
DNA: TGTGCCATCAGTAAAGGGGGCGGTTCTTCTGGGGCCAACGTCCTGACTTTC
CDR3: CAISKGGGSSGANVLTF

J: TRBJ2-2
D: -
size: -
length: 14
V: TRBV7-8
DNA: TGTGCCAGCAGCCAAATACAGAACACCGGGGAGCTGTTTTTT
CDR3: CASSQIQNTGELFF

J: TRBJ1-2
D: -
size: few
length: 12
V: TRBV7-9
DNA: TGTGCCAGCAGCAGCGACCGCTATGGCTACACCTTC
CDR3: CASSSDRYGYTF

J: TRBJ1-3
D: -
size: once
length: 14
V: TRBV30
DNA: TGTGCCTGGGGAGAGGAGGCCTCTGGAAACACCATATATTTT
CDR3: CAWGEEASGNTIYF

J: TRBJ2-3
D: -
size: -
length: 15
V: TRBV6-5
DNA: TGTGCCAGCAGTAAGCAGGGAGGTAGGACAGATACGCAGTATTTT
CDR3: CASSKQGGRTDTQYF

J: TRBJ1-2
D: TRBD1
size: -
length: 15
V: TRBV11-2
DNA: TGTGCCAGCAGCTTTCCAGGACAGGGGTCCCATGGCTACACCTTC
CDR3: CASSFPGQGSHGYTF

J: TRBJ2-3
D: TRBD1
size: -
length: 14
V: TRBV30
DNA: TGTGCCTGGGGACAGGGTCTGGTAACAGATACGCAGTATTTT
CDR3: CAWGQGLVTDTQYF

J: TRBJ1-1
D: TRBD1
size: few
length: 16
V: TRBV7-9
DNA: TGTGCCAGCAGCTTTAGCCGGGACAGGGGGAACACTGAAGCTTTCTTT
CDR3: CASSFSRDRGNTEAFF

J: TRBJ2-3
D: -
size: few
length: 17
V: TRBV7-2
DNA: TGTGCCAGCAGCTCCGAGGTGTGGATAACTAGCACAGATACGCAGTATTTT
CDR3: CASSSEVWITSTDTQYF

J: TRBJ1-1
D: TRBD1
size: -
length: 17
V: TRBV5-6
DNA: TGTGCCAGCAGACTGACTGGGGACAGGGGATACGACACTGAAGCTTTCTTT
CDR3: CASRLTGDRGYDTEAFF